A single sample gave rise to the 10 T cell receptor beta chains below, sequenced in a study of CD8+ T cells in alopecia areata. Treatment noted: oral pan-JAK inhibitor, 5-10 mg twice daily. It was cDNA, reverse transcribed from extracted RNA, that served as the sequencing template. Measured with immunoSEQ multiplex PCR; TCRdb has only the in-frame clones, and not every one. Of 90,000 or so clones in the sample, around 44% were seen once. Sequencing used CD8+ T cells sorted from blood, obtained at week 24, from a patient treated with tofacitinib. Receptors were obtained from a human donor with alopecia areata.

V usage is TRBV29-1 and J usage is TRBJ1-1, with 8 nucleotides matching TRBD1. The V gene end was trimmed by 4 bases and the J gene end by 6 bases; junction bases not matched to a gene: 7. CDR1 SQVTM and CDR2 ANQGSEA come from the germline V gene. This CDR3 is 13 amino acids long. The CDR3 DNA is TGCAGCGTTGCGTACAGGGGGTCGGCTGAAGCTTTCTTT. Its translation is CSVAYRGSAEAFF.

The chain links TRBV7-3 to TRBJ2-2; no definite D call. Germline V lookup: CDR1 SGHTA, CDR2 FQGTGA. Trimming removed 2 bases from V and 0 bases from J, with 4 bases in between. The CDR3 runs 14 residues. The CDR3 loop is CASSLPPNTGELFF. The CDR3 nucleotides read TGTGCCAGCAGCTTACCACCGAACACCGGGGAGCTGTTTTTT.

The table lists this clone with a count of one. V gene TRBV5-4 combines with J gene TRBJ2-7; no reliable D call. Germline V CDR1 and CDR2: SGHNT, YYREEE (reference sequence). The CDR3 runs to 15 residues. V shed 2 bases and J shed 4 bases, with 16 bases lying between them. The CDR3 loop reads CASSFNRATLYEQYF. The CDR3 DNA is TGTGCCAGCAGCTTCAACCGGGCGACTTTATACGAGCAGTACTTC.

The chain recombines TRBV30 with TRBJ2-1, with D uncertain. Per the germline V gene, CDR1 is GTSNPN and CDR2 is SVGIG (reference sequence). This CDR3 is built from 14 residues. With 3 bases removed from V and 0 bases from J, the gap between germline ends came to 9 bases. CDR3 region: CAWRLGSSYNEQFF. The DNA for the CDR3 is TGTGCCTGGAGGCTAGGAAGCTCCTACAATGAGCAGTTCTTC.

The rearrangement links TRBV4-1 to TRBJ2-7; 7 nucleotides agree with TRBD1. The CDR3 is 16 residues long. The germline V gene has CDR1 MGHRA and CDR2 YSYEKL. V shed 3 bases and J 2 bases; nucleotides not matched to a gene: 10. The CDR3 sequence: CASSQRDSEIPYEQYF. DNA of the CDR3: TGCGCCAGCAGCCAGAGGGACAGCGAGATCCCCTACGAGCAGTACTTC.

The V and J genes are TRBV6-6 and TRBJ2-3; D ambiguous. The CDR3 length is 15 residues. V lost 4 bases, J lost 4 bases, and 15 bases lay in between. Germline values: CDR1 MNHNY, CDR2 SVGAGI (reference sequence). For the CDR3, the DNA is TGTGCCAGCAGTTCTAGAGTAGGACCCCCAGATACGCAGTATTTT. Translation gives CASSSRVGPPDTQYF.

This clone was counted between two and nine times. The gene calls are TRBV7-3 and TRBJ2-7, with TRBD2 identical over 7 bases. The V and J ends lost 4 bases and 2 bases, in that order; junction bases with no gene match: 2. The CDR3 covers 13 residues. Per germline, CDR1 SGHTA and CDR2 FQGTGA. CDR3 nucleotide sequence: TGTGCCAGCAGCTATGCGGGAGCCTACGAGCAGTACTTC. Protein: CASSYAGAYEQYF.

V is TRBV15 and J is TRBJ1-3; TRBD1 aligns across 8 bases. V trimming: 3 bases; J trimming: 2 bases; junction bases outside the gene matches: 6. Germline V gene lookup returns CDR1 LNHNV and CDR2 YYDKDF (reference sequence). The CDR3 is made up of 16 amino acids. The CDR3 sequence: CATSRETGVPGNTIYF. DNA for the CDR3: TGTGCCACCAGCAGGGAGACAGGGGTCCCTGGAAACACCATATATTTT.

J is TRBJ2-7 and V is TRBV27; TRBD2 matches at 10 bases. CDR3 length: 14 residues. With 2 bases clipped from V and 4 bases from J, the junction kept 2 bases outside the gene matches. Germline CDR1 MNHEY, CDR2 SMNVEV (reference sequence). The CDR3 nucleotides are TGTGCCAGCAGTTTAGTAGCGGGAGGTTACGAGCAGTACTTC. Protein sequence: CASSLVAGGYEQYF.

The rearrangement joins TRBV9 to TRBJ1-1, with TRBD1 identical over 7 bases. J gave up 3 bases and V 0 bases, and 2 bases lay outside the gene matches. CDR1 is SGDLS and CDR2 is YYNGEE in the germline V gene. CDR3 length: 14 residues. The CDR3 DNA reads as TGTGCCAGCAGCGTAGAGGGGGCACACACTGAAGCTTTCTTT. Its translation: CASSVEGAHTEAFF.